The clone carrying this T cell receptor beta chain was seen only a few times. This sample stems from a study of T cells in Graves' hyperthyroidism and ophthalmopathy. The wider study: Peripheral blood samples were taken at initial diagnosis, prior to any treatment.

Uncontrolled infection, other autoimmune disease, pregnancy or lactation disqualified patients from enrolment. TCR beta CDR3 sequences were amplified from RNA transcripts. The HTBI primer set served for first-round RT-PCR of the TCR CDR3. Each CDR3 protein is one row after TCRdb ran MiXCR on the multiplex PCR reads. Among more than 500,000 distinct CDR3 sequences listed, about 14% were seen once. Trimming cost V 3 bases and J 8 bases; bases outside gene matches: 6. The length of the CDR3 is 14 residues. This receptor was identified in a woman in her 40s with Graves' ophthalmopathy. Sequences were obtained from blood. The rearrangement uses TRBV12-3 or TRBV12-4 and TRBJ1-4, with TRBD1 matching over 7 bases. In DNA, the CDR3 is TGTGCCAGCAGTTTTTCCAGGGGGGGGGAAAAACTGTTTTTT. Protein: CASSFSRGGEKLFF.